These 28 T cell receptor beta chains were all obtained from the same sample, sequenced in a study of radiation and T cells in renal cell carcinoma. TCRdb keeps only in-frame clones here, not all; method: immunoSEQ multiplex PCR. The sample carries roughly 160,000 clones, roughly nine tenths recorded once. The time point is: blood 4 weeks post-SBRT, at nephrectomy. The treatment denotes: 15 Gy SBRT to primary tumor, nephrectomy 4 weeks later. The input for sequencing was blood, taken from a patient whose treatment included radiotherapy and nephrectomy. These TCRs come from a woman in her forties or fifties with renal cell carcinoma.

The chain is built from TRBV2 and TRBJ2-7, with D perhaps matching TRBD1 (6 bases). CDR1 SNHLY and CDR2 FYNNEI come from the germline V gene. This CDR3 region has 15 residues. Trimming pared 2 bases from V and 2 bases from J, leaving 13 bases between. CDR3 bases: TGTGCCAGCAGTGAAAGAACAGGGACAACCTACGAGCAGTACTTC. This encodes CASSERTGTTYEQYF. The whole variable domain, filled in from reference TRBV2 and TRBJ2-7, reads EPEVTQTPSHQVTQMGQEVILRCVPISNHLYFYWYRQILGQKVEFLVSFYNNEISEKSEIFDDQFSVERPDGSNFTLKIRSTKLEDSAMYFCASSERTGTTYEQYFGPGTRLTVT.

The chain recombines TRBV11-1 with TRBJ1-3; D not resolved. Germline CDR1 and CDR2: SGHAT and FQDESV (reference sequence). Trimming left V 3 bases short and J 0 bases short, with 6 bases between. The CDR3 is 14 residues long. The CDR3 reads CASSLAGSGNTIYF. CDR3 nucleotide sequence: TGTGCCAGCAGCTTGGCAGGCTCTGGAAACACCATATATTTT.

This clone has a single count. The CDR3 reads CASSLVPIYEQYF. CDR3 nucleotides: TGTGCCAGCAGCTTAGTGCCAATTTACGAGCAGTACTTC. The chain joins TRBV7-2 to TRBJ2-7; no clear D gene. Trimming removed 1 base at V and 4 bases at J, with 8 bases between. CDR1 is SGHTA and CDR2 is FQGNSA in the germline V gene. This CDR3 contains 13 residues.

This chain links TRBV5-1 with TRBJ1-2; 8 positions agree with TRBD1. Germline V gives CDR1 SGHRS, CDR2 YFSETQ. With V trimmed by 1 base and J by 0 bases, 11 bases remained unmatched. This CDR3 is built from 18 residues. The CDR3 reads CASSLQGAQGLSNYGYTF. The CDR3 DNA reads TGCGCCAGCAGCTTGCAGGGGGCGCAGGGCTTATCTAACTATGGCTACACCTTC.

The J gene is TRBJ2-3, the V gene TRBV19; 10 bases fit TRBD2. V lost 5 bases, J lost 2 bases, and 4 bases stayed unmatched. Germline V lookup: CDR1 LNHDA, CDR2 SQIVND (reference sequence). This CDR3 comprises 15 residues. DNA of the CDR3: TGTGCCAGTAGTCCCGGACTAGCGGACACAGATACGCAGTATTTT. This translates into CASSPGLADTDTQYF.

CDR3 in DNA: TGTGCCAGCTCACCACGGCGGGACAGCCCCTACGAGCAGTACTTC. It is translated as CASSPRRDSPYEQYF. V and J are TRBV18 and TRBJ2-7, with D perhaps TRBD1 (7 bases). This CDR3 is built from 15 residues. V was trimmed by 1 base and J by 2 bases, leaving 12 bases between them. Germline-derived CDR1 and CDR2 are KGHSH and LQKENI.

The V and J genes are TRBV5-8 and TRBJ1-2; no reliable D call. This CDR3 region has 15 residues. Trimming took off 0 bases at V and 2 bases at J, with 11 bases between the two ends. The germline gives CDR1 SGHTS, CDR2 YDEGEE. CDR3 nucleotide sequence: TGTGCCAGCAGCTTGGTTCCGGGGAGCAACTATGGCTACACCTTC. Its translation is CASSLVPGSNYGYTF.

The chain is built from TRBV15 and TRBJ2-4; the D is unclear. This CDR3 contains 15 residues. Germline V gives CDR1 LNHNV, CDR2 YYDKDF (reference sequence). Deletions cut 2 bases from V and 5 bases from J, with 13 bases between. The CDR3 region has the DNA TGTGCCACCAGCAGAATCCAGGTCACCCAAAACATTCAGTACTTC. Protein: CATSRIQVTQNIQYF.

This clone occurred once. V gene TRBV5-1 combines with J gene TRBJ1-3; D might be TRBD1 (5 bases). CDR3 length: 17 amino acids. The germline CDR1 and CDR2 sequences are SGHRS and YFSETQ. The germline V and J ends were trimmed by 0 bases and 0 bases, with 13 bases remaining between them. The CDR3 region is CASSLGQGILSGNTIYF. CDR3 DNA sequence: TGCGCCAGCAGCTTGGGGCAGGGAATACTCTCTGGAAACACCATATATTTT.

In its sample, this clone was seen a few times. The V gene is TRBV19, the J gene TRBJ1-5; the D is unclear. V lost 7 bases and J lost 3, with 10 bases in between. The germline CDR1 and CDR2 sequences are LNHDA and SQIVND (reference sequence). This CDR3 is 13 amino acids long. The CDR3 coding sequence is TGTGCCAGTACCCCCCTTCCCAATCAGCCCCAGCATTTT. Protein: CASTPLPNQPQHF.

This clone was seen a few times. The chain carries TRBV6-5 and TRBJ2-7; perhaps TRBD2 as D (6 bases). V lost 2 bases and J lost 3, with 8 bases in between. The CDR3 runs 13 residues. Germline values: CDR1 MNHEY, CDR2 SVGAGI. The CDR3 region is CASSYLSGYEQYF. The CDR3, as DNA: TGTGCCAGCAGTTACCTTAGCGGCTACGAGCAGTACTTC.

The chain links TRBV5-1 to TRBJ2-7; D ambiguous. This CDR3 is built from 15 residues. Trimming removed 3 bases at V and 0 bases at J, with 13 bases between. CDR1 SGHRS and CDR2 YFSETQ come from the germline V gene. DNA for the CDR3: TGCGCCAGCAGCTGGGCGGACGGTAACTCCTACGAGCAGTACTTC. Encoded protein: CASSWADGNSYEQYF.

V gene TRBV5-6 combines with J gene TRBJ2-3; D perhaps matches TRBD2 (6 bases). CDR3 length equals 15 residues. The germline CDR1 and CDR2 sequences are SGHDT and YYEEEE. V was clipped by 2 bases and J by 2 bases, with 12 bases between them. The CDR3, as DNA: TGTGCCAGCAGCTTAGTGGCGGGGTCCACAGATACGCAGTATTTT. Protein: CASSLVAGSTDTQYF.

This clone was detected once. The chain couples TRBV7-2 to TRBJ2-1; D may be TRBD1 (5 bases). Trimming removed 5 bases at V and 3 bases at J, with 11 bases between. The CDR3 length is 14 residues. Germline V lookup: CDR1 SGHTA, CDR2 FQGNSA. The CDR3 DNA reads as TGTGCCAGCAGCATCCGGACAAACTACAATGAGCAGTTCTTC. It is translated as CASSIRTNYNEQFF.

The chain carries TRBV18 and TRBJ2-7, with D perhaps TRBD1 (5 bases). The germline gives CDR1 KGHSH, CDR2 LQKENI. The CDR3 covers 14 residues. Trimming left V 2 bases short and J 0 bases short, with 8 bases between. CDR3 sequence reads: CASSPRQGSYEQYF. The CDR3 coding sequence is TGTGCCAGCTCACCAAGGCAGGGCTCCTACGAGCAGTACTTC.

This chain links TRBV11-2 with TRBJ1-5, with D unclear. The CDR3 loop spans 13 amino acids. Deletions cut 1 base from V and 10 bases from J, with 11 bases between. The germline gives CDR1 SGHAT, CDR2 FQNNGV. The chain's CDR3 is CASSLAETQPQHF. The DNA of the CDR3 is TGTGCCAGCAGCTTAGCAGAAACACAACCCCAGCATTTT.

The V call is TRBV6-5, the J call TRBJ1-4; D gene uncertain. Looked up from germline, CDR1 is MNHEY and CDR2 is SVGAGI. Trimming took off 0 bases at V and 7 bases at J, with 6 bases between the two ends. The CDR3 length is 13 residues. CDR3: CASSYSRSEKLFF. For the CDR3, the DNA is TGTGCCAGCAGTTACTCGAGAAGTGAAAAACTGTTTTTT.

The chain carries TRBV11-3 and TRBJ2-2; D remains unclear. Germline CDR1 reads SGHNT; CDR2 reads YENEEA. The CDR3 loop spans 17 amino acids. The V gene lost 2 bases and the J gene lost 5 bases, with 18 bases spanning the gap. The CDR3 reads CASSLLFSTSNTGELFF. The CDR3 nucleotides read TGTGCCAGCAGCTTATTGTTCAGCACCTCTAATACCGGGGAGCTGTTTTTT.

The V gene is TRBV4-2, the J gene TRBJ2-1; 8 bases fit TRBD2. This CDR3 comprises 15 residues. In germline, CDR1 is LGHNA, CDR2 YNFKEQ. The J segment lost 15 bases and the V segment lost 0 bases, leaving 13 bases of the junction unmatched. CDR3 DNA: TGTGCCAGCAGCCAAGATCGGGGGACTAGATCTCGTCTGTTCTTC. Amino acids: CASSQDRGTRSRLFF.

This rearrangement joins TRBV19 to TRBJ2-1; 11 nucleotides line up with TRBD2. There are 16 residues in the CDR3. Germline CDR1 reads LNHDA; CDR2 reads SQIVND (reference sequence). J lost 12 bases, V lost 4 bases, and 14 bases had no gene match. The CDR3 reads CASSTVSGGVRLRQFF. The CDR3 coding sequence is TGTGCCAGTAGTACTGTTAGCGGGGGGGTTCGGTTGCGGCAGTTCTTC.

The rearrangement uses TRBV7-2 and TRBJ2-3, with TRBD2 matching 7 bases. The V gene end was trimmed by 4 bases and the J gene end by 2 bases; junction bases not matched to a gene: 6. From germline, CDR1 is SGHTA and CDR2 FQGNSA. This CDR3 has 15 amino acids. CDR3 DNA sequence: TGTGCCAGCAGCTCCAACGGGGGGAACACAGATACGCAGTATTTT. Encoded protein: CASSSNGGNTDTQYF.

This sequence joins TRBV5-6 and TRBJ2-2; no firm D call. The ends were cut back, 0 bases at V and 2 bases at J, with 11 bases in the middle. The CDR3 runs 16 residues. CDR1 SGHDT and CDR2 YYEEEE come from the germline V gene. For the CDR3, the DNA is TGTGCCAGCAGCTTGGCCGGAGAGGCAAACACCGGGGAGCTGTTTTTT. It yields the protein CASSLAGEANTGELFF.

The chain uses TRBV6-6 and TRBJ2-3; D gene unclear. The germline V gene encodes CDR1 MNHNY and CDR2 SVGAGI (reference sequence). This CDR3 region has 13 residues. Deletions cut 2 bases from V and 0 bases from J, with 3 bases between. The CDR3 sequence is CASSYKSTDTQYF. The CDR3 DNA reads TGTGCCAGCAGTTACAAGAGCACAGATACGCAGTATTTT.

Comment on this clone: One junction end disagrees with the germline gene, perhaps due to a read error. The chain couples TRBV7-7 to TRBJ1-1; D possibly corresponds to TRBD1 (5 bases). The CDR3 extends over 15 amino acids. Looked up from germline, CDR1 is SSHAT and CDR2 is FNYEAQ (reference sequence). CDR3 amino acids: CASSPPRGADTEAFF. Written as DNA, the CDR3 is TGTGCTAGCAGCCCCCCCCGTGGGGCTGACACTGAAGCTTTCTTT.

The chain combines TRBV28 with TRBJ2-1; the match to TRBD2 covers 9 bases. This CDR3 has 15 residues. Germline V CDR1 and CDR2: MDHEN, SYDVKM. V dropped 2 bases and J dropped 7; count of bases not matched to a gene: 6. CDR3 in amino acids: CASSLGGGARNEQFF. The CDR3 DNA reads TGTGCCAGCAGTTTAGGCGGGGGGGCCCGAAATGAGCAGTTCTTC.

The count of this clone is one. V gene TRBV13 combines with J gene TRBJ1-1; 7 positions match TRBD1. Germline V gives CDR1 PRHDT, CDR2 FYEKMQ (reference sequence). The V gene end was trimmed by 5 bases and the J gene end by 1 base; junction bases not matched to a gene: 4. The CDR3 covers 14 residues. The CDR3 region has the DNA TGTGCCAGCAGCCCCCGACAGGGGAACACTGAAGCTTTCTTT. Amino acids: CASSPRQGNTEAFF.

The rearrangement joins TRBV6-5 to TRBJ1-2; D remains unclear. Per the germline V gene, CDR1 is MNHEY and CDR2 is SVGAGI. This CDR3 has 13 residues. Between the trimmed V and J ends, which lost 7 bases and 4 bases, there was a span of 13 bases. The CDR3 sequence is CASKNSGSYGYTF. The CDR3 nucleotides are TGTGCCAGCAAGAATTCCGGGAGCTATGGCTACACCTTC.

This chain connects TRBV6-5 to TRBJ1-1, with D possibly TRBD1 on 5 matching bases. V was trimmed by 6 bases and J by 3 bases, leaving 11 bases between them. The germline gives CDR1 MNHEY, CDR2 SVGAGI. The CDR3 sequence is 13 residues long. The CDR3 protein is CASSSVGDTEAFF. CDR3 bases: TGTGCCAGCAGCTCGGTGGGGGACACTGAAGCTTTCTTT.